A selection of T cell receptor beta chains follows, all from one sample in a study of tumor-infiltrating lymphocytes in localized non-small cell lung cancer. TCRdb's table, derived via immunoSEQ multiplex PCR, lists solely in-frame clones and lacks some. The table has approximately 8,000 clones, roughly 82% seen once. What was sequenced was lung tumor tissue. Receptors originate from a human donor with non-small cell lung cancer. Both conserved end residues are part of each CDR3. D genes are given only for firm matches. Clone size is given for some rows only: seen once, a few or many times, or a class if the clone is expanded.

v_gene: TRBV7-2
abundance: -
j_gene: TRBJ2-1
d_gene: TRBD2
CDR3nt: TGTGCCAGCAGCTTATTGGGACTAGCGGGCGGAAATGAGCAGTTCTTC
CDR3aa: CASSLLGLAGGNEQFF

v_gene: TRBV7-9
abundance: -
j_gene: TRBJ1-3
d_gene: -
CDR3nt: TGTGCCAGCAGCCCCGAAGGGCCTGGAAACACCATATATTTT
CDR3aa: CASSPEGPGNTIYF

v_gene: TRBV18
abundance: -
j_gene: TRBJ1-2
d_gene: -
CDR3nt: TGTGCCAGCTCACCACCGGGGGGCGCCAGGGATGGCTACACCTTC
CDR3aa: CASSPPGGARDGYTF

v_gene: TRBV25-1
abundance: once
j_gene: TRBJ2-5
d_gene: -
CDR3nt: TGTGCCAGCAGTGAAAGACGGAACCAAGAGACCCAGTACTTC
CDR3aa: CASSERRNQETQYF

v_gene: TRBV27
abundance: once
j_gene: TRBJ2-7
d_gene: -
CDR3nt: TGTGCCAGCAGTTTGAAAGGGTCCTACGAGCAGTACTTC
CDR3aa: CASSLKGSYEQYF

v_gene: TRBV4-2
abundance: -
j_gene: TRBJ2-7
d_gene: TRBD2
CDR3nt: TGTGCCAGCAGCCAGGGACGGACTAGCGGGATATACGAGCAGTACTTC
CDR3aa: CASSQGRTSGIYEQYF

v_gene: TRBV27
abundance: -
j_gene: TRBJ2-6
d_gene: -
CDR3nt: TGTGCCACGCGGAGGGGGGTCAGCTCTGGGGCCAACGTCCTGACTTTC
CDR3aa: CATRRGVSSGANVLTF

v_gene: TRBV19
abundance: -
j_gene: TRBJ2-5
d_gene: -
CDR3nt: TGTGCCAGTAGCTACGGCCAAGAGACCCAGTACTTC
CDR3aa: CASSYGQETQYF

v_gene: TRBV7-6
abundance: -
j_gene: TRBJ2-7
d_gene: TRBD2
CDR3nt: TGTGCCAGCAGCTTAGCCGCTAGCGGGTCGGCCGAGCAGTACTTC
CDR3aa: CASSLAASGSAEQYF

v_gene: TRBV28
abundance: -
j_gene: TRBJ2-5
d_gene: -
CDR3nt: TGTGCCAGCAGCAGGGGTATGAAAGAGACCCAGTACTTC
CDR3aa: CASSRGMKETQYF

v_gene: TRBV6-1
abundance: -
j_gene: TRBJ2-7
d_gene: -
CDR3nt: TGTGCCAGTATCCCAGGACAAGGCTACGAGCAGTACTTC
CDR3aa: CASIPGQGYEQYF

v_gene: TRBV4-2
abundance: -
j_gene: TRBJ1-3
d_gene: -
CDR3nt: TGTGCCAGCAGCCAAGACGGGGACTCTGGAAACACCATATATTTT
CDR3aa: CASSQDGDSGNTIYF

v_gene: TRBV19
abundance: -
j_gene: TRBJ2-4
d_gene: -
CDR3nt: TGTGCCAGTCCCAGGGACGCTCCTCTAGCCAAAAACATTCAGTACTTC
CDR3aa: CASPRDAPLAKNIQYF

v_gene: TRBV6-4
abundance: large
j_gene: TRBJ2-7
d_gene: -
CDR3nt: TGTGCCAGCAGTGACTCGATGGTGGGTTCTTCGACCTACGAGCAGTACTTC
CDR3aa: CASSDSMVGSSTYEQYF

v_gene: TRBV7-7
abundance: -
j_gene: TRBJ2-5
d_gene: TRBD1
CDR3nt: TGTGCCAGCAGCTTAGTGGGGGCAGGGGGCCAAGAGACCCAGTACTTC
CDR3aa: CASSLVGAGGQETQYF

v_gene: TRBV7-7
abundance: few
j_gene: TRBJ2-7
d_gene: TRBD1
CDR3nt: TGTGCCAGCAGCTCACCGTCCGGGACAGAGAGCTCCTACGAGCAGTACTTC
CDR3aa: CASSSPSGTESSYEQYF

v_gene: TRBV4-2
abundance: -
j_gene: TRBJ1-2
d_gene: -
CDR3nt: TGTGCCAGCAGCCAGGGGTTGTCTGGCTACACCTTC
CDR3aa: CASSQGLSGYTF

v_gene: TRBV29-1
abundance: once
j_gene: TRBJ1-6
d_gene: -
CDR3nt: TGCAGCGTACTACAGGAGCTGAATTCACCCCTCCACTTT
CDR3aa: CSVLQELNSPLHF

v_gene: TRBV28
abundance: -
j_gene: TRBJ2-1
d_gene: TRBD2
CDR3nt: TGTGCCAGCAGACCCTTTGGAGCGGGAGTGTGGGTAATGCCCGGAAACAATGAGCAGTTCTTC
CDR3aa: CASRPFGAGVWVMPGNNEQFF

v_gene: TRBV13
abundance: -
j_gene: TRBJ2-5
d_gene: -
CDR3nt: TGTGCCAGCAGCCTGTTAAGGGAGACCCAGTACTTC
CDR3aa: CASSLLRETQYF

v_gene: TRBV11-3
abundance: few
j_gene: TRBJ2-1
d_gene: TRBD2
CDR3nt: TGTGCCAGCAGCTCTCAGCGGGAGTCGGGGGAGCAGTTCTTC
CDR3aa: CASSSQRESGEQFF

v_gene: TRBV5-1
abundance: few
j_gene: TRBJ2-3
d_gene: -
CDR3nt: TGCGCCAGCAGCTTGGATCCTAGTTCGGATACGCAGTATTTT
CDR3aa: CASSLDPSSDTQYF

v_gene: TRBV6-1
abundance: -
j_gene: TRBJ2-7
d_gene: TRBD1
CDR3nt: TGTGCCAGCAGTGCTTCCGGGACAGGGGGTAACGAGCAGTACTTC
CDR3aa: CASSASGTGGNEQYF

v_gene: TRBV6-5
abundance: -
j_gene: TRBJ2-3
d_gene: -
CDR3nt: TGTGCCAGCAGAGCCTGGGCCCTCACAGATACGCAGTATTTT
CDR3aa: CASRAWALTDTQYF

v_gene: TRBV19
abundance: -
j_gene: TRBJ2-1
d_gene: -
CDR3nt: TGTGCCAGTGGGCTGAGGCGGGATTCCAATGAGCAGTTCTTC
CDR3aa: CASGLRRDSNEQFF

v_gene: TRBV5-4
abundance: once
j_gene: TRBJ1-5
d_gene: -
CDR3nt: TGTGCCAGCAGCTTGCACGGGGGCGGAGGCCAGCCCCAGCATTTT
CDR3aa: CASSLHGGGGQPQHF

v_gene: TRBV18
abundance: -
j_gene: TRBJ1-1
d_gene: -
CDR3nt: TGTGCCAGCTTCACGGGGGGGAACACTGAAGCTTTCTTT
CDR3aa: CASFTGGNTEAFF

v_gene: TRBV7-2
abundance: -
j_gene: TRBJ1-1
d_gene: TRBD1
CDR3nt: TGTGCCAGCAGCTTAGTCACCCTCCGGACAGGGGGAACTGAAGCTTTCTTT
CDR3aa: CASSLVTLRTGGTEAFF

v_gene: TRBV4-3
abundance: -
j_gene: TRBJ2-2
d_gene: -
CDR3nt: TGCGCCAGCAGCCAAGGAGGCTTAACTGGGGAGCTGTTTTTT
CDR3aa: CASSQGGLTGELFF

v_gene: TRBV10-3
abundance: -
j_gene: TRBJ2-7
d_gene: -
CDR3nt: TGTGCCGCATCTATGAGTTCCATCTACGAGCAGTACTTC
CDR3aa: CAASMSSIYEQYF

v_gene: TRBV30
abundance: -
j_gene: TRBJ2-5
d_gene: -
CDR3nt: TGTGCCTGGGACCAGTACCAAGAGACCCAGTACTTC
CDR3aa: CAWDQYQETQYF

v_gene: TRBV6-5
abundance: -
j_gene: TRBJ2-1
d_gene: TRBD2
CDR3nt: TGTGCCAGCAGCCCGCTAGGGGCGGGAGGAAATGAGCAGTTCTTC
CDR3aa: CASSPLGAGGNEQFF

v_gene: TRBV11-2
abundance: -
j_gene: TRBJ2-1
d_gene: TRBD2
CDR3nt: TGTGCCAGCACCGAGACTAGCGGGAACTACAATGAGCAGTTCTTC
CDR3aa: CASTETSGNYNEQFF

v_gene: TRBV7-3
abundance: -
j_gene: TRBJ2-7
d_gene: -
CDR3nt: TGTGCCAGCAGCTCCCTAGGAGGGAACTACGAGCAGTACTTC
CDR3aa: CASSSLGGNYEQYF

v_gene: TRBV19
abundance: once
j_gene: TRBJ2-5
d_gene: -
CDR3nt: TGTGCCAGTAGTATCGGCTCAGGCCGCGGAGAGACCCAGTACTTC
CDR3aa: CASSIGSGRGETQYF

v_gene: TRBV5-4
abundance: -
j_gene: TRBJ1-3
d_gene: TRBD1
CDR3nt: TGTGCCAGCAGCTTGGGGGGGACAGGTGGTGGAAACACCATATATTTT
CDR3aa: CASSLGGTGGGNTIYF

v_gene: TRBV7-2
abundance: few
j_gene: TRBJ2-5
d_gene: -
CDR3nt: TGTGCCAGCAGCGGGGGCCGACGGGAGACCCAGTACTTC
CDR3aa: CASSGGRRETQYF

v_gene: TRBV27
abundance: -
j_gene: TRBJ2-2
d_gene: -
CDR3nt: TGTGCCAGCAGTTTTGGGGGACAACCCCTTACCCCCGGGGAGCTGTTTTTT
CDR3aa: CASSFGGQPLTPGELFF

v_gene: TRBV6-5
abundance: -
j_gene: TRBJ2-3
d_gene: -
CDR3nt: TGTGCCAGCAGTGAAGGGTCTCCAGCGGATACGCAGTATTTT
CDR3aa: CASSEGSPADTQYF

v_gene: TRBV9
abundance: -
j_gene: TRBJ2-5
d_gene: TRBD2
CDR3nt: TGTGCCAGCAGCGTAGGGATCCTAGCGGGTACGAGGGAGACCCAGTACTTC
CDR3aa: CASSVGILAGTRETQYF

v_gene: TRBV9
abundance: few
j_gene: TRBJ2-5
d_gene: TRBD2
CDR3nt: TGTGCCAGCAGCGTAGTGGCTAGCGGGAGCACAGAGACCCAGTACTTC
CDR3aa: CASSVVASGSTETQYF

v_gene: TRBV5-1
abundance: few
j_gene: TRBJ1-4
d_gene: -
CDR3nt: TGCGCCAGCAGCTTGGAAGTCAGTGGGGGCGAAAAACTGTTTTTT
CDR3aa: CASSLEVSGGEKLFF

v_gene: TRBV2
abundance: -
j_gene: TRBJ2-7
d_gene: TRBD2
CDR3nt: TGTGCCAGCAGTGTGACTAGCGGGAGCTCCTACGAGCAGTACTTC
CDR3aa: CASSVTSGSSYEQYF

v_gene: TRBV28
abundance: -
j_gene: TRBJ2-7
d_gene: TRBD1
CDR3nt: TGTGCCAGCAGTTCACCCCGGATACAGGGGGCCTACGAGCAGTACTTC
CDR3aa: CASSSPRIQGAYEQYF